The 20 T cell receptor beta chains in this list originate from one sample, sequenced in a study of siplizumab effects on memory and regulatory T cells. Produced via immunoSEQ multiplex PCR; TCRdb's table is partial and in-frame only. The data hold 65,000 to 70,000 clones, with approximately 88% observed a single time. The specimen sequenced was Tregs sorted from blood. These receptors originate from a human donor in good health.

The table lists this clone with a few counts. The chain recombines TRBV30 with TRBJ1-6, with D possibly TRBD1 on 5 matching bases. CDR3 length: 15 residues. V was pared by 0 bases and J by 5 bases, with 11 bases between. The germline V gene encodes CDR1 GTSNPN and CDR2 SVGIG (reference sequence). CDR3 sequence (DNA): TGTGCCTGGAGTGTACGGACAAGAGATAATTCACCCCTCCACTTT. Translation gives CAWSVRTRDNSPLHF.

The rearrangement links TRBV25-1 to TRBJ1-5; 7 bases map to TRBD1. Germline V gene sequence: CDR1 MGHDK, CDR2 SYGVNS. The CDR3 runs 14 residues. V lost 8 bases and J lost 4; bases outside the gene matches: 8. Here the CDR3 DNA reads TGTGCCAGCTCGCAACAGGGGATTAATCAGCCCCAGCATTTT. Translated: CASSQQGINQPQHF.

The chain combines TRBV28 with TRBJ1-2; D unresolved. V dropped 6 bases and J dropped 7 bases, with 18 bases sitting between them. CDR1 and CDR2 (germline): MDHEN, SYDVKM. The CDR3 totals 14 residues. The CDR3 nucleotides read TGTGCCAGCAGGGCGGATCCTTTAATTGGTGGCTACACCTTC. Encoded protein: CASRADPLIGGYTF.

This chain links TRBV6-6 with TRBJ1-5; 8 nucleotides align to TRBD1. Germline CDR1 MNHNY, CDR2 SVGAGI (reference sequence). Trimming cost V 4 bases and J 14 bases; bases outside gene matches: 4. The CDR3 is made up of 11 amino acids. CDR3 DNA sequence: TGTGCCAGCAGTTCAGGGGGCTGGGAGCATTTT. This gives the protein CASSSGGWEHF.

V is TRBV11-2 and J is TRBJ1-2; TRBD1 aligns across 7 bases. The V segment lost 2 bases and the J segment 3 bases; nucleotides outside the gene matches: 3. From germline, CDR1 is SGHAT and CDR2 FQNNGV. This CDR3 spans 14 amino acids. The CDR3 sequence: CASSLITGDYGYTF. The CDR3 DNA reads as TGTGCCAGCAGCTTAATTACAGGGGACTATGGCTACACCTTC.

This clone has a handful of counts. V gene TRBV5-1 combines with J gene TRBJ2-7, with a tentative D call TRBD1 (6 bases). V was cut by 4 bases and J by 3 bases, with 11 bases left in between. There are 13 residues in the CDR3. Germline values: CDR1 SGHRS, CDR2 YFSETQ. CDR3 sequence: CASSPGDIYEQYF. The CDR3 nucleotides read TGCGCCAGCAGCCCTGGGGACATCTACGAGCAGTACTTC.

The V and J genes are TRBV19 and TRBJ2-2, with D possibly matching TRBD2 (6 bases). The CDR3 runs to 15 residues. The V and J ends lost 4 bases and 3 bases respectively, with 12 bases between them. CDR1 and CDR2 from the germline V gene are LNHDA and SQIVND (reference sequence). In DNA, the CDR3 is TGTGCCAGTAGTACGCGGGACTCAGACACCGGGGAGCTGTTTTTT. Encoded protein: CASSTRDSDTGELFF. The full variable domain, with the rest looked up from reference TRBV19 and TRBJ2-2, is DGGITQSPKYLFRKEGQNVTLSCEQNLNHDAMYWYRQDPGQGLRLIYYSQIVNDFQKGDIAEGYSVSREKKESFPLTVTSAQKNPTAFYLCASSTRDSDTGELFFGEGSRLTVL.

The chain combines TRBV11-2 with TRBJ1-1; D is possibly TRBD1 (6 bases). CDR1 is SGHAT, CDR2 FQNNGV, per germline. Between the trimmed V and J ends, which lost 3 bases and 1 base, there was a span of 12 bases. This CDR3 has 15 residues. CDR3 in amino acids: CASSLGGRANTEAFF. CDR3 sequence (DNA): TGTGCCAGCAGCTTGGGGGGGCGGGCGAACACTGAAGCTTTCTTT. The entire variable domain, with the rest obtained from reference TRBV11-2 and TRBJ1-1, is as follows: EAGVAQSPRYKIIEKRQSVAFWCNPISGHATLYWYQQILGQGPKLLIQFQNNGVVDDSQLPKDRFSAERLKGVDSTLKIQPAKLEDSAVYLCASSLGGRANTEAFFGQGTRLTVV.

This rearrangement joins TRBV6-1 to TRBJ2-5; 12 bases agree with TRBD2. The length of the CDR3 is 16 residues. With V trimmed by 4 bases and J by 4 bases, 7 bases remained unmatched. Germline CDR1 MNHNS, CDR2 SASEGT. The CDR3: CASSVLAGGPGETQYF. As DNA, the CDR3 is TGTGCCAGCAGTGTCCTAGCGGGAGGGCCGGGAGAGACCCAGTACTTC.

The genes are TRBV5-1 and TRBJ2-2; 8 positions agree with TRBD2. Losses at the gene ends were 2 bases for V and 6 bases for J; bases not matched to a gene: 12. Germline-derived CDR1 and CDR2 are SGHRS and YFSETQ. This CDR3 has 17 amino acids. The CDR3 nucleotides read TGCGCCAGCAGCTTAGCTTCTAGCGGGCTGGGGGCCGGGGAGCTGTTTTTT. Translated, it gives CASSLASSGLGAGELFF.

The J gene is TRBJ1-4, the V gene TRBV19; 9 nucleotides line up with TRBD1. The CDR3 loop spans 14 amino acids. The junction had 1 base not matched to a gene; V was cut back by 8 bases and J by 0 bases. From germline, CDR1 is LNHDA and CDR2 SQIVND (reference sequence). CDR3 nucleotides: TGTGCCAGTCGGGACAGGGCAACTAATGAAAAACTGTTTTTT. Protein product: CASRDRATNEKLFF.

The chain employs TRBV5-4 and TRBJ2-3; D call uncertain. Trimming removed 0 bases at V and 4 bases at J, with 9 bases between. The CDR3 sequence is 14 residues long. CDR1 and CDR2 from the germline V gene are SGHNT and YYREEE (reference sequence). The CDR3 reads CASSLDYWADTQYF. The CDR3 nucleotides read TGTGCCAGCAGCTTGGACTACTGGGCAGATACGCAGTATTTT.

The chain combines TRBV27 with TRBJ2-1; 7 bases match TRBD2. The CDR3 has 17 residues. Germline V gene sequence: CDR1 MNHEY, CDR2 SMNVEV (reference sequence). V dropped 9 bases and J dropped 4; count of bases not matched to a gene: 18. The CDR3 region is CARLACGRPLRYNEQFF. CDR3 nucleotides: TGTGCCAGACTAGCCTGCGGGAGACCCCTCAGGTACAATGAGCAGTTCTTC.

This clone was seen only once. The chain combines TRBV2 with TRBJ1-1; 7 bases map to TRBD1. Germline assignment: CDR1 SNHLY and CDR2 FYNNEI. J lost 5 bases, V lost 10 bases, and 10 bases had no gene match. This CDR3 has 13 residues. The CDR3 sequence is CATRDRVRTEAFF. CDR3 sequence (DNA): TGTGCCACCCGGGACAGAGTTCGTACTGAAGCTTTCTTT. Based on the CDR3 plus reference TRBV2 and TRBJ1-1, the full variable domain is EPEVTQTPSHQVTQMGQEVILRCVPISNHLYFYWYRQILGQKVEFLVSFYNNEISEKSEIFDDQFSVERPDGSNFTLKIRSTKLEDSAMYFCATRDRVRTEAFFGQGTRLTVV.

This chain connects TRBV11-3 to TRBJ1-1; perhaps TRBD1 as D (6 bases). Trimming cost V 6 bases and J 4 bases, with 15 bases left between them. The CDR3 covers 14 residues. From germline, CDR1 is SGHNT and CDR2 YENEEA. This chain's CDR3 is CASSPQGMITEAFF. The CDR3 region has the DNA TGTGCCAGCAGTCCACAGGGCATGATCACTGAAGCTTTCTTT.

In its sample, this clone was seen many times. The gene calls are TRBV15 and TRBJ2-7, with D maybe TRBD1 (6 bases). Trimming removed 7 bases at V and 0 bases at J, with 13 bases between. The CDR3 is made up of 14 amino acids. Germline lookup yields CDR1 LNHNV and CDR2 YYDKDF (reference sequence). CDR3 nucleotide sequence: TGTGCCACCAAAGTTGGGGACACCTCCTACGAGCAGTACTTC. Translation gives CATKVGDTSYEQYF.

The rearrangement uses TRBV11-2 and TRBJ2-7, with 8 bases that match TRBD1. The germline V gene encodes CDR1 SGHAT and CDR2 FQNNGV. The CDR3 has 18 residues. V lost 5 bases to trimming and J lost 4 bases; unmatched junction nucleotides: 19. The CDR3 loop is CASSLRRPSTGECYEQYF. The CDR3 DNA reads as TGTGCCAGCAGCCTAAGAAGACCATCGACAGGGGAATGTTACGAGCAGTACTTC.

V is TRBV29-1 and J is TRBJ2-5; D remains ambiguous. Trimming removed 4 bases at V and 4 bases at J, with 10 bases between. This CDR3 has 12 residues. Germline CDR1 SQVTM, CDR2 ANQGSEA. The CDR3 sequence is CSVAKGGETQYF. CDR3 in DNA: TGCAGCGTTGCCAAGGGTGGAGAGACCCAGTACTTC.

This sequence joins TRBV2 and TRBJ2-3, with D possibly being TRBD1 (5 bases). The CDR3 is 12 amino acids. CDR1 and CDR2 (germline): SNHLY, FYNNEI. The V gene lost 6 bases and the J gene lost 1 base, with 5 bases spanning the gap. CDR3 in DNA: TGTGCCAGCAGGACAGGCACAGATACGCAGTATTTT. Encoded protein: CASRTGTDTQYF. The full variable domain, with the rest looked up from reference TRBV2 and TRBJ2-3, is EPEVTQTPSHQVTQMGQEVILRCVPISNHLYFYWYRQILGQKVEFLVSFYNNEISEKSEIFDDQFSVERPDGSNFTLKIRSTKLEDSAMYFCASRTGTDTQYFGPGTRLTVL.

The V and J genes are TRBV19 and TRBJ2-2; 7 bases align to TRBD1. Trimming at V came to 1 base and at J to 0 bases, leaving 2 bases not matched to a gene. The CDR3 runs 16 residues. Germline loops: CDR1 LNHDA, CDR2 SQIVND (reference sequence). CDR3 region: CASSIAGGANTGELFF. The CDR3 region has the DNA TGTGCCAGTAGTATAGCAGGGGGAGCGAACACCGGGGAGCTGTTTTTT. The variable domain in full, with the rest retrieved from reference TRBV19 and TRBJ2-2, is DGGITQSPKYLFRKEGQNVTLSCEQNLNHDAMYWYRQDPGQGLRLIYYSQIVNDFQKGDIAEGYSVSREKKESFPLTVTSAQKNPTAFYLCASSIAGGANTGELFFGEGSRLTVL.